This T cell receptor (beta chain) was captured by sequencing in a study of T cells in Graves' hyperthyroidism and ophthalmopathy. The study excluded patients with uncontrolled infection, other autoimmune disease, pregnancy or lactation. Regions amplified from RNA transcripts were the TCR beta CDR3 regions. First-round RT-PCR targeting the TCR CDR3 was performed with the HTBI primer set. Via MiXCR, TCRdb re-called the multiplex PCR reads, giving one row per CDR3 protein. The table includes hundreds of thousands of distinct CDR3 sequences, approximately 14% detected once. What was sequenced was blood. The sequence came from a woman in her late teens or twenties with Graves' hyperthyroidism.

The chain's CDR3 is CSAPLAGVRNEQYF. The CDR3 DNA follows: TGCAGTGCTCCACTAGCGGGAGTGAGAAACGAGCAGTACTTC. The J gene is TRBJ2-7, the V gene TRBV20-1, with 11 bases aligning to TRBD2. Germline loops: CDR1 DFQATT, CDR2 SNEGSKA (reference sequence). The V gene end was trimmed by 5 bases and the J gene end by 5 bases; junction bases not matched to a gene: 8. CDR3 length equals 14 residues.